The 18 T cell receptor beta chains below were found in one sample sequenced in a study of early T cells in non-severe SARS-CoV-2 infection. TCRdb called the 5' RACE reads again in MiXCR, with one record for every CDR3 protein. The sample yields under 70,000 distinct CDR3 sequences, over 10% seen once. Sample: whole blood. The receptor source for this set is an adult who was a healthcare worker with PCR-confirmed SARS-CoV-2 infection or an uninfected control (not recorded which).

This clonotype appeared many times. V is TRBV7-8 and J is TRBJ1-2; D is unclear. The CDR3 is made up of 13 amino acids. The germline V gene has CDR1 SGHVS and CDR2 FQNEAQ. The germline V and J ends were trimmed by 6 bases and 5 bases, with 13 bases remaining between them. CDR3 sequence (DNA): TGTGCCAGCAGGCCGTGGAGGGAGTATGGCTACACCTTC. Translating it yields CASRPWREYGYTF.

CDR3 sequence: CASSLNRGQGSNGYTF. The CDR3 DNA reads as TGTGCCAGCAGCCTGAATCGGGGACAGGGTAGCAATGGCTACACCTTC. The V gene is TRBV3-1, the J gene TRBJ1-2; 9 positions match TRBD1. J lost 6 bases, V lost 4 bases, and 12 bases had no gene match. This CDR3 contains 16 residues. Germline V lookup: CDR1 LGHDT, CDR2 YNNKEL (reference sequence).

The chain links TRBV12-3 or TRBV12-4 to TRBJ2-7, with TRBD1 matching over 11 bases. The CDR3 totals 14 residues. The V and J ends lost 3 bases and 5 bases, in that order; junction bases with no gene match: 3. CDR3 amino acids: CASSLRTGGNEQYF. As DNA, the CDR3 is TGTGCCAGCAGTTTGAGGACAGGGGGCAACGAGCAGTACTTC.

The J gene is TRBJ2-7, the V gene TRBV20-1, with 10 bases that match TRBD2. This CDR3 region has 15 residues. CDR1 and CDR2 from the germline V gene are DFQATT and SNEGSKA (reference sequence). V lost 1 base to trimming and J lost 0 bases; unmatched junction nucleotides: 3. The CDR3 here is CSARVGTSDSYEQYF. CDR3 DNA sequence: TGCAGTGCTAGAGTAGGGACTAGCGACTCCTACGAGCAGTACTTC.

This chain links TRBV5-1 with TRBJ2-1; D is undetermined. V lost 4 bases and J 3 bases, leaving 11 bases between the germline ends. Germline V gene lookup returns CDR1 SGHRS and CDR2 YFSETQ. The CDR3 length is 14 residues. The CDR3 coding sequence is TGCGCCAGCAGCCATCAGGACGGCTACAATGAGCAGTTCTTC. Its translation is CASSHQDGYNEQFF. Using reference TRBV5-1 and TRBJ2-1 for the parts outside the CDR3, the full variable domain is KAGVTQTPRYLIKTRGQQVTLSCSPISGHRSVSWYQQTPGQGLQFLFEYFSETQRNKGNFPGRFSGRQFSNSRSEMNVSTLELGDSALYLCASSHQDGYNEQFFGPGTRLTVL.

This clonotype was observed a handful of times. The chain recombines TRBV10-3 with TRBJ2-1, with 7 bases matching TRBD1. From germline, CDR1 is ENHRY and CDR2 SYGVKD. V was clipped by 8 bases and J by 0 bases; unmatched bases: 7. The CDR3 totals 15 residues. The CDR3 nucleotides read TGTGCCATCGATAAGGGACAGAGCTCCTACAATGAGCAGTTCTTC. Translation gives CAIDKGQSSYNEQFF.

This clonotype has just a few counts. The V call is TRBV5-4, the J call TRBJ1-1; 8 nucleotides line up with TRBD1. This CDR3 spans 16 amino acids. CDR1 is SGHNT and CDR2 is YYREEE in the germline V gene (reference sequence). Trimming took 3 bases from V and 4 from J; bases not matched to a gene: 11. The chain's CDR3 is CASSWLVTGVGTEAFF. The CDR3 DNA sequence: TGTGCCAGCAGCTGGCTGGTGACAGGGGTCGGCACTGAAGCTTTCTTT. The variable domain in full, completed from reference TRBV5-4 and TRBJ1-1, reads ETGVTQSPTHLIKTRGQQVTLRCSSQSGHNTVSWYQQALGQGPQFIFQYYREEENGRGNFPPRFSGLQFPNYSSELNVNALELDDSALYLCASSWLVTGVGTEAFFGQGTRLTVV.

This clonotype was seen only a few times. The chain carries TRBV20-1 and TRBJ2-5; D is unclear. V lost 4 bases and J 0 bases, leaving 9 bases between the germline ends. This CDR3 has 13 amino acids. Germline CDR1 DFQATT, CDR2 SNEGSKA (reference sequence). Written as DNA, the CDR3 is TGCAGTGCTAACCGGATTAACCAAGAGACCCAGTACTTC. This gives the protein CSANRINQETQYF.

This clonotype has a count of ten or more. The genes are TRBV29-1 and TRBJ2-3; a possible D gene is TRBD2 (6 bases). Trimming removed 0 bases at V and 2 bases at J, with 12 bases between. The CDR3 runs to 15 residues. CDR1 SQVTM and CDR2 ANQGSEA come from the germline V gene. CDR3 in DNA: TGCAGCGTTGAAGAAAATAGCGGATTCACAGATACGCAGTATTTT. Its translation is CSVEENSGFTDTQYF.

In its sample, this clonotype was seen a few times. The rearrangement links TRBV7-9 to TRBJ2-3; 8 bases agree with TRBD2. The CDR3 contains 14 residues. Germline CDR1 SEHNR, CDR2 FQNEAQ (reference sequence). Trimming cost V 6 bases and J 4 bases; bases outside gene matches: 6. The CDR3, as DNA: TGTGCCAGCAGGCGAGCGGGAGTTGCAGATACGCAGTATTTT. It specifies CASRRAGVADTQYF.

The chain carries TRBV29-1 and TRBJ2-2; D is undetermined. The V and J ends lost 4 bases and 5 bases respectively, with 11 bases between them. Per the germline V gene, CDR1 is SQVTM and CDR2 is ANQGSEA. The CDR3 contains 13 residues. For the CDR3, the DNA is TGCAGCGTTGGGGTCGGAGCTACCGGGGAGCTGTTTTTT. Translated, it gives CSVGVGATGELFF.

As DNA, the CDR3 is TGCAGCGTCTCCGAGGCAGCCACTGAAGCTTTCTTT. Residues: CSVSEAATEAFF. The J gene is TRBJ1-1, the V gene TRBV29-1; D is ambiguous. V lost 6 bases and J 4 bases, leaving 12 bases between the germline ends. Looked up from germline, CDR1 is SQVTM and CDR2 is ANQGSEA. The CDR3 loop spans 12 amino acids.

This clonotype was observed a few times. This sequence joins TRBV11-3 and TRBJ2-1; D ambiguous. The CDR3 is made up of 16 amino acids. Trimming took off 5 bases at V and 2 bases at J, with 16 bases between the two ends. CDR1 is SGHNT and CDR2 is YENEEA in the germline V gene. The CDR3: CASSPRTFGPYNEQFF. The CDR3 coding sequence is TGTGCCAGCAGCCCAAGGACGTTTGGCCCCTACAATGAGCAGTTCTTC.

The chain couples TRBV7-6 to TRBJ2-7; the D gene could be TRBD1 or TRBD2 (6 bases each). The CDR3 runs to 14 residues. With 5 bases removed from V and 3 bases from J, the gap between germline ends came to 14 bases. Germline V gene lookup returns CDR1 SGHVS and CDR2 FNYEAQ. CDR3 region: CASSPGGGNYEQYF. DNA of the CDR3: TGTGCCAGCAGCCCTGGGGGCGGGAACTACGAGCAGTACTTC. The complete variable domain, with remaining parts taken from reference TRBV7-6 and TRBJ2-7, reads GAGVSQSPRYKVTKRGQDVALRCDPISGHVSLYWYRQALGQGPEFLTYFNYEAQQDKSGLPNDRFSAERPEGSISTLTIQRTEQRDSAMYRCASSPGGGNYEQYFGPGTRLTVT.

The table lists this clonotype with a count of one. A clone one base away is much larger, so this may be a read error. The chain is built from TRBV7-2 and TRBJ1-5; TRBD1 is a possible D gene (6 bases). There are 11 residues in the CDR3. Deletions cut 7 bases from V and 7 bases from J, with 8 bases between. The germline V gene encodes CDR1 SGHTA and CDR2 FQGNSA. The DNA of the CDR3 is TGTACCAGCATCCAGGGGCAGCCCCAGCATTTT. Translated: CTSIQGQPQHF.

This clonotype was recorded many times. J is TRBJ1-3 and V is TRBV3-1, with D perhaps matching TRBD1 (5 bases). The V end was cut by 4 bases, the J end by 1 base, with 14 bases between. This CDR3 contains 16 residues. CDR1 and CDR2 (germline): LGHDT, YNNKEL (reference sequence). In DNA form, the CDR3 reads TGTGCCAGCAGCCGACGAACAGGAGCGTCTGGAAACACCATATATTTT. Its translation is CASSRRTGASGNTIYF. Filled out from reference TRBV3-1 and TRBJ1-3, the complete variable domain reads DTAVSQTPKYLVTQMGNDKSIKCEQNLGHDTMYWYKQDSKKFLKIMFSYNNKELIINETVPNRFSPKSPDKAHLNLHINSLELGDSAVYFCASSRRTGASGNTIYFGEGSWLTVV.

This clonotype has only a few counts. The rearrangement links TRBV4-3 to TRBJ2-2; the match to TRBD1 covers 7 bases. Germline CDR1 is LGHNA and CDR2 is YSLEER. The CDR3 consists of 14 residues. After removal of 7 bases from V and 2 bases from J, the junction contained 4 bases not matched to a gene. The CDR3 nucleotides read TGCGCCAGCACGGGGACAGTCAACACCGGGGAGCTGTTTTTT. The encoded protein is CASTGTVNTGELFF.

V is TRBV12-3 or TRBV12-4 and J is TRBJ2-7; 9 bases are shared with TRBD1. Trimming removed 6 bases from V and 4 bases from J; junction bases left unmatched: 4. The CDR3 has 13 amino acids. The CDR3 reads CASRDRGPYEQYF. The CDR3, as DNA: TGTGCCAGCAGGGACAGGGGCCCTTACGAGCAGTACTTC.